Listed below are T cell receptor beta chains from one sample, sequenced in a study of T cells in Graves' hyperthyroidism and ophthalmopathy. TCRdb reprocessed the multiplex PCR reads via MiXCR and lists one record per CDR3 protein. This sample has some 760,000 distinct CDR3 sequences, with 11% to 15% found just once. Sequencing was performed on blood. The receptor set was obtained from a woman aged 18 to 35 with Graves' hyperthyroidism. CDR3s include the opening cysteine and the closing phenylalanine or tryptophan. The D gene is left open where the match is weak. The size entry is marked missing in some rows and otherwise reads once, few, many or a size class.

abundance,d_gene,v_gene,j_gene,CDR3nt,CDR3aa
many,TRBD1,TRBV6-2/TRBV6-3,TRBJ2-7,TGTGCCAGCACCTCGCGGACAGGGGGAGTCATCTACGAGCAGTACTTC,CASTSRTGGVIYEQYF
many,TRBD2,TRBV28,TRBJ2-7,TGTGCCAGCAGTACACTCACGACTAGCGGGAGGGCCGATTACTACGAGCAGTACTTC,CASSTLTTSGRADYYEQYF
many,.,TRBV6-1,TRBJ2-3,TGTGCCAGCAGTCCCTTCCCGAGCGGGTCTAGCACAGATACGCAGTATTTT,CASSPFPSGSSTDTQYF
few,.,TRBV24-1,TRBJ1-2,TGTGCCACCAGTTCCCGGGACTTCTATGGCTACACCTTC,CATSSRDFYGYTF
many,.,TRBV29-1,TRBJ2-5,TGCAGCATTAGGCCCTCTTCCCAAGAGACCCAGTACTTC,CSIRPSSQETQYF
.,TRBD2,TRBV5-1,TRBJ2-7,TGCGCCAGCAGCTTACTCCGGACTAGCCCCACCACCTACGAGCAGTACTTC,CASSLLRTSPTTYEQYF
.,TRBD2,TRBV9,TRBJ2-1,TGTGCCAGCAGCGTAGCTGGGGTGGCTAGCGGGATCGGAAATGAGCAGTTCTTC,CASSVAGVASGIGNEQFF
.,TRBD1,TRBV5-1,TRBJ2-7,TGCGCCAGCAGCTTACAGGGGGCATTTCGCGAGCAGTACTTC,CASSLQGAFREQYF
.,.,TRBV4-1,TRBJ2-1,TGCGCCAGCAGCCAAGATCCATGGAATGAGCAGTTCTTC,CASSQDPWNEQFF
.,TRBD1,TRBV20-1,TRBJ2-5,TGCAGTGCGACCCGGGACAGGGTACAAGAGACCCAGTACTTC,CSATRDRVQETQYF
.,TRBD1,TRBV7-9,TRBJ2-7,TGTGCCAGCAGCTCATCCGAAGGGACAGGGTCGCCCGAGCAGTACTTC,CASSSSEGTGSPEQYF
few,.,TRBV19,TRBJ2-7,TGTGCCAGTAGTTTACGACAGGCGGGAAGCTACGAGCAGTACTTC,CASSLRQAGSYEQYF
.,.,TRBV19,TRBJ2-5,TGTGCCAGTAGTCCCGGAGGGAGGATTCAAGAGACCCAGTACTTC,CASSPGGRIQETQYF
few,.,TRBV6-1,TRBJ2-1,TGTGCCAGCAGTCCCTTGGCGGGGATCAATGAGCAGTTCTTC,CASSPLAGINEQFF
many,TRBD2,TRBV5-1,TRBJ2-1,TGCGCCAGCAGAAGAGCGGGAGGGTACAATGAGCAGTTCTTC,CASRRAGGYNEQFF
.,.,TRBV10-3,TRBJ2-3,TGTGCCATCAGTGATGGACCTGCGTCTAGCACAGATACGCAGTATTTT,CAISDGPASSTDTQYF
few,.,TRBV19,TRBJ1-5,TGTGCCAGTAGTATATCCGGGACGACCTCATGGGGGAGCAATCAGCCCCAGCATTTT,CASSISGTTSWGSNQPQHF
many,.,TRBV7-2,TRBJ1-4,TGTGCCAGCAGCCCCGGCCAACCTGGGGAAAAACTGTTTTTT,CASSPGQPGEKLFF
many,TRBD2,TRBV7-2,TRBJ2-1,TGTGCCAGCAGCTTAGTGGGTCAGCGGGAGGACGAGCAGTTCTTC,CASSLVGQREDEQFF
.,.,TRBV5-1,TRBJ2-7,TGCGCCAGCAGCTTGGCGACCCGCTGCGAGCAGTACTTC,CASSLATRCEQYF
few,.,TRBV2,TRBJ1-1,TGTGCCAGCACCCCCTTTCAGGTCCCTGAAGCTTTCTTT,CASTPFQVPEAFF
.,.,TRBV10-3,TRBJ1-3,TGTGCCATCAGTGATGCCAGCTCTGGAAACACCATATATTTT,CAISDASSGNTIYF
many,.,TRBV28,TRBJ1-2,TGTGCCAGCAGTTTACTTGGGCTTGGAAGCGAGCTTGGCTACACCTTC,CASSLLGLGSELGYTF
many,.,TRBV28,TRBJ1-1,TGTGCCAGCACCGAGGGGGGGGCGACTGAAGCTTTCTTT,CASTEGGATEAFF
few,TRBD2,TRBV7-9,TRBJ2-7,TGTGCCAGCGAAGGGAGCGGGAGTACCAACGAGCAGTACTTC,CASEGSGSTNEQYF
many,TRBD2,TRBV5-1,TRBJ2-7,TGCGCCAGCAGCTTGCTGACAGCGGGAGCATACGAGCAGTACTTC,CASSLLTAGAYEQYF
many,TRBD2,TRBV7-9,TRBJ2-5,TGTGCCAGCAGCTTAGCGGGACTAGCGGGAGAGACCCAGTACTTC,CASSLAGLAGETQYF
many,.,TRBV6-1,TRBJ2-1,TGTGCCAGCATCCTAGGAGACTTCAGAGGGGATAATGAGCAGTTCTTC,CASILGDFRGDNEQFF
many,.,TRBV9,TRBJ2-3,TGTGCCAGCAGTGGGACCCCTTCGTTGAGCACAGATACGCAGTATTTT,CASSGTPSLSTDTQYF
many,TRBD1,TRBV30,TRBJ1-1,TGTGCCTTCCCAATGGGGACAGCCCTCCGGGGGACTGAAGCTTTCTTT,CAFPMGTALRGTEAFF
many,.,TRBV2,TRBJ2-6,TGTGCCAGCAGGGGCAGGGGCAACACTGGGGCCAACGTCCTGACTTTC,CASRGRGNTGANVLTF
few,.,TRBV20-1,TRBJ2-5,TGCAGCACCCATGGAGAGGGGGTCGAGACCCAGTACTTC,CSTHGEGVETQYF
.,.,TRBV14,TRBJ1-5,TGTGCCAGCAGCCAAGACGGAAGGGCTCAGCCCCAGCATTTT,CASSQDGRAQPQHF
few,TRBD2,TRBV9,TRBJ2-1,TGTGCCAGCAGCGTTTCCATAGGGACTAGCGTCTACAATGAGCAGTTCTTC,CASSVSIGTSVYNEQFF
.,.,TRBV7-3,TRBJ2-1,TGTGCCAGCAGCAATTCTAGATTAAGCTCCTACAATGAGCAGTTCTTC,CASSNSRLSSYNEQFF
many,.,TRBV10-3,TRBJ2-3,TGTGCCATCAGTGAGAGCAAAGGGGGAGGCACAGATACGCAGTATTTT,CAISESKGGGTDTQYF
.,.,TRBV27,TRBJ2-2,TGTGCCAGCACGAGATTAATGCTCATGGACACCGGGGAGCTGTTTTTT,CASTRLMLMDTGELFF